This is a list of T cell receptor beta chains from one sample in a study of OX40 agonist ivuxolimab in advanced cancers. Sequencing was performed with immunoSEQ multiplex PCR; in TCRdb, only in-frame clones are kept and a portion is missing. The sample lists 30,000 to 40,000 clones; under 85% were seen once. Sequenced here: CD4+ or CD8+ T cells sorted from blood, sampled in a trial of the OX40 agonist ivuxolimab. All receptors come from an adult with an advanced solid tumor such as melanoma, head and neck, liver or kidney cancer. Both conserved end residues are part of each CDR3. The D gene is left open where the match is weak. Only part of the rows carry a size: once, few, many, or a class if the clone is expanded.

>TRBV6-5|TRBD1|-|TRBJ2-7
CASRSQGSSRYEQYF
TGTGCCAGCAGGTCACAGGGGTCCTCAAGATACGAGCAGTACTTC
>TRBV14|-|-|TRBJ2-1
CASSQGGLVIYNEQFF
TGTGCCAGCAGCCAAGGAGGGCTAGTGATCTACAATGAGCAGTTCTTC
>TRBV7-6|TRBD2|-|TRBJ2-5
CASSLGGGPQETQYF
TGTGCCAGCAGCTTAGGGGGGGGACCACAAGAGACCCAGTACTTC
>TRBV28|-|once|TRBJ2-7
CASRGVGYEQYF
TGTGCCAGCAGGGGGGTGGGCTACGAGCAGTACTTC
>TRBV11-2|-|few|TRBJ2-5
CASSWGTGSRETQYF
TGTGCCAGCAGCTGGGGGACGGGAAGTAGGGAGACCCAGTACTTC
>TRBV9|TRBD2|-|TRBJ2-1
CASSVLAGGGDEQFF
TGTGCCAGCAGCGTACTGGCGGGGGGCGGGGATGAGCAGTTCTTC
>TRBV2|-|-|TRBJ2-2
CASRGLQVNTGELFF
TGTGCCAGCAGGGGGTTGCAGGTGAACACCGGGGAGCTGTTTTTT
>TRBV19|-|few|TRBJ1-1
CASSIGHYTEAFF
TGTGCCAGTAGTATAGGTCATTACACTGAAGCTTTCTTT
>TRBV9|-|-|TRBJ1-5
CASSTGTGRQPQHF
TGTGCCAGCAGCACCGGCACAGGGCGTCAGCCCCAGCATTTT
>TRBV6-1|-|-|TRBJ1-6
CASSEGTRGNSPLHF
TGTGCCAGCAGTGAAGGGACGAGGGGGAATTCACCCCTCCACTTT
>TRBV27|TRBD2|-|TRBJ2-5
CASSPQGGVAGHGTQYF
TGTGCCAGCAGTCCCCAGGGAGGGGTAGCGGGACACGGGACCCAGTACTTC
>TRBV28|-|-|TRBJ2-5
CASSSQVETQYF
TGTGCCAGCAGTTCACAAGTAGAGACCCAGTACTTC
>TRBV25-1|-|-|TRBJ1-3
CASSELVRSSGNTIYF
TGTGCCAGCAGTGAATTAGTCAGGAGCTCTGGAAACACCATATATTTT
>TRBV30|-|-|TRBJ1-4
CAWRLRGEKLFF
TGTGCCTGGAGACTAAGGGGGGAAAAACTGTTTTTT
>TRBV27|TRBD2|-|TRBJ2-1
CASSFTAGDYNEQFF
TGTGCCAGCAGTTTCACAGCGGGAGACTACAATGAGCAGTTCTTC
>TRBV4-2|-|-|TRBJ2-3
CASSQVRGWVDTDTQYF
TGTGCCAGCAGCCAAGTTAGGGGGTGGGTGGACACAGATACGCAGTATTTT
>TRBV19|-|-|TRBJ1-5
CASSMGGGQPQHF
TGTGCCAGTAGTATGGGAGGAGGTCAGCCCCAGCATTTT
>TRBV7-2|TRBD1|-|TRBJ1-1
CASSISMGQPEGAFF
TGTGCCAGCAGCATATCCATGGGACAGCCTGAAGGAGCTTTCTTT
>TRBV7-3|-|-|TRBJ2-3
CASSPNGHTDTQYF
TGTGCCAGCAGCCCCAACGGTCACACAGATACGCAGTATTTT
>TRBV2|TRBD2|-|TRBJ2-3
CASSQVALVAGGRGDTQYF
TGTGCCAGCAGCCAGGTGGCTCTAGTAGCGGGAGGGAGAGGAGATACGCAGTATTTT
>TRBV21-1|-|once|TRBJ2-3
CASSKVEGLTDTQYF
TGTGCCAGCAGCAAAGTTGAGGGGTTGACAGATACGCAGTATTTT
>TRBV2|-|-|TRBJ1-5
CASSEALDSYSNQPQHF
TGTGCCAGCAGTGAAGCGCTGGACAGTTATAGCAATCAGCCCCAGCATTTT
>TRBV11-2|TRBD1|-|TRBJ1-2
CASSPTGPRGYTF
TGTGCCAGCAGCCCGACAGGGCCGCGGGGCTACACCTTC
>TRBV7-9|-|once|TRBJ2-7
CASSLRQGAEQYF
TGTGCCAGCAGCCTAAGGCAGGGCGCCGAGCAGTACTTC
>TRBV7-3|TRBD2|-|TRBJ2-1
CASSPQGLAGEEQFF
TGTGCCAGCAGCCCCCAGGGACTAGCGGGAGAAGAGCAGTTCTTC
>TRBV30|-|-|TRBJ2-2
CAWSVPDLLTGELFF
TGTGCCTGGAGTGTACCCGACCTTCTCACCGGGGAGCTGTTTTTT
>TRBV2|-|-|TRBJ2-7
CASSDMAGNEQYF
TGTGCCAGCAGTGATATGGCAGGCAACGAGCAGTACTTC
>TRBV7-8|-|-|TRBJ2-7
CASSLSPNGGQYF
TGTGCCAGCAGCTTAAGTCCGAACGGCGGGCAGTACTTC
>TRBV19|TRBD1|-|TRBJ2-7
CASSLLPGQGAYEQYF
TGTGCCAGTAGCCTCCTACCGGGACAGGGGGCGTACGAGCAGTACTTC
>TRBV7-3|TRBD2|-|TRBJ2-1
CASSFSVAGPRGIHNEQFF
TGTGCCAGCAGCTTTTCGGTAGCGGGCCCCCGGGGCATCCACAATGAGCAGTTCTTC
>TRBV7-9|-|once|TRBJ1-5
CASSQGQDGLNQPQHF
TGTGCCAGCAGCCAAGGTCAAGACGGACTCAATCAGCCCCAGCATTTT
>TRBV2|-|-|TRBJ2-5
CASSEAWGRIKETQYF
TGTGCCAGCAGTGAAGCCTGGGGACGCATAAAAGAGACCCAGTACTTC